The 32 T cell receptor beta chains listed next were all sequenced from one sample in a study of cytomegalovirus exposure and HLA in healthy donors. PCR involved 60 Vbeta and 13 Jbeta primers. Sequenced by immunoSEQ multiplex PCR; TCRdb stores in-frame clones only, minus some. Here the sample table reports approximately 110,000 clones. The sample consisted of PBMCs. The receptors here all came from a man aged 40-50 years in good health and CMV-seronegative.

The chain recombines TRBV6-5 with TRBJ2-3; unclear D gene. The CDR3 contains 15 residues. The V gene lost 2 bases and the J gene lost 0 bases, with 9 bases spanning the gap. CDR1 and CDR2 (germline): MNHEY, SVGAGI. Here the CDR3 reads CASSYGRQSTDTQYF. The CDR3 DNA is TGTGCCAGCAGTTACGGGCGTCAGAGCACAGATACGCAGTATTTT.

The rearrangement joins TRBV5-1 to TRBJ1-1; D might be TRBD1 (5 bases). The germline V gene has CDR1 SGHRS and CDR2 YFSETQ. The CDR3 runs to 15 residues. V lost 4 bases and J 0 bases, leaving 13 bases between the germline ends. CDR3 protein: CASSNVGLMNTEAFF. Here the CDR3 DNA reads TGCGCCAGCAGCAACGTGGGACTCATGAACACTGAAGCTTTCTTT.

The J gene is TRBJ2-6, the V gene TRBV7-2; a weak D match, TRBD2 (6 bases). The CDR3 sequence is 18 residues long. Germline lookup yields CDR1 SGHTA and CDR2 FQGNSA. V was cut by 3 bases and J by 0 bases, with 15 bases left in between. Here the CDR3 reads CASSFVRGSPSGANVLTF. The CDR3 DNA reads TGTGCCAGCAGCTTCGTTCGGGGGTCCCCCTCTGGGGCCAACGTCCTGACTTTC.

This chain joins TRBV30 and TRBJ2-1, with 12 bases identical to TRBD2. The CDR3 is 13 residues long. Germline trimming cut 4 bases from V and 12 bases from J; bases unmatched to any gene: 7. The germline V gene has CDR1 GTSNPN and CDR2 SVGIG (reference sequence). CDR3 amino acids: CAWNPLAGGGQFF. The CDR3 coding sequence is TGTGCCTGGAATCCACTAGCGGGAGGAGGGCAGTTCTTC.

V and J are TRBV7-3 and TRBJ2-1, with 7 bases identical to TRBD2. The germline V gene encodes CDR1 SGHTA and CDR2 FQGTGA. Trimming took 4 bases from V and 7 from J; bases not matched to a gene: 10. The CDR3 is made up of 15 amino acids. The CDR3, as DNA: TGTGCCAGCAGCTCCTTTGTGGGAGGGGTTAATGAGCAGTTCTTC. Translated: CASSSFVGGVNEQFF.

V and J are TRBV5-1 and TRBJ2-2; tentative D call: TRBD1 (5 bases). CDR3 length: 16 amino acids. CDR1 is SGHRS, CDR2 YFSETQ, per germline. V was clipped by 1 base and J by 6 bases, with 16 bases between them. CDR3 nucleotide sequence: TGCGCCAGCAGCTTGTCAGTCAGGGCCGTACCCGGGGAGCTGTTTTTT. It translates to CASSLSVRAVPGELFF. The full variable domain, rest sourced from reference TRBV5-1 and TRBJ2-2, is KAGVTQTPRYLIKTRGQQVTLSCSPISGHRSVSWYQQTPGQGLQFLFEYFSETQRNKGNFPGRFSGRQFSNSRSEMNVSTLELGDSALYLCASSLSVRAVPGELFFGEGSRLTVL.

V gene TRBV19 combines with J gene TRBJ2-3; D not resolved. The V gene's germline CDR1 is LNHDA and CDR2 SQIVND (reference sequence). V dropped 8 bases and J dropped 1 base, with 10 bases sitting between them. This CDR3 contains 13 residues. Here the CDR3 reads CASGHPGTDTQYF. CDR3 DNA sequence: TGTGCCAGTGGTCACCCGGGCACAGATACGCAGTATTTT.

The chain carries TRBV6-5 and TRBJ2-5, with D possibly TRBD1 on 6 matching bases. V was pared by 0 bases and J by 4 bases, with 9 bases between. CDR1 and CDR2 (germline): MNHEY, SVGAGI. The CDR3 has 14 amino acids. For the CDR3, the DNA is TGTGCCAGCAGTTACTCGACAGGTCCAGAGACCCAGTACTTC. This gives the protein CASSYSTGPETQYF.

This CDR3 is CASSSDRAGANVLTF. In DNA, the CDR3 is TGCGCCAGCAGCTCCGACAGGGCTGGGGCCAACGTCCTGACTTTC. The chain recombines TRBV5-1 with TRBJ2-6; 7 bases align to TRBD1. The CDR3 extends over 15 amino acids. Germline V gives CDR1 SGHRS, CDR2 YFSETQ. Trimming took 3 bases from V and 2 from J; bases not matched to a gene: 2. Together with reference TRBV5-1 and TRBJ2-6, the CDR3 gives the full variable domain: KAGVTQTPRYLIKTRGQQVTLSCSPISGHRSVSWYQQTPGQGLQFLFEYFSETQRNKGNFPGRFSGRQFSNSRSEMNVSTLELGDSALYLCASSSDRAGANVLTFGAGSRLTVL.

The CDR3 DNA reads TGTGCCAGTAGTATTGAGGCGGGCCTCTACGAGCAGTACTTC. Translation: CASSIEAGLYEQYF. The chain links TRBV19 to TRBJ2-7, with D maybe TRBD2 (5 bases). CDR3 length equals 14 residues. Germline-derived CDR1 and CDR2 are LNHDA and SQIVND (reference sequence). Trimming cost V 3 bases and J 3 bases, with 12 bases left between them.

V gene TRBV2 combines with J gene TRBJ2-4; 8 bases agree with TRBD1. This CDR3 has 15 residues. Germline CDR1 reads SNHLY; CDR2 reads FYNNEI. Trimming cost V 4 bases and J 6 bases; bases outside gene matches: 8. CDR3 residues: CASSGTGTGRNIQYF. The CDR3, as DNA: TGTGCCAGCAGTGGGACCGGGACAGGCCGAAACATTCAGTACTTC.

The rearrangement links TRBV6-1 to TRBJ2-2, with D maybe TRBD2 (5 bases). The CDR3 loop spans 15 amino acids. Trimming took off 6 bases at V and 4 bases at J, with 15 bases between the two ends. Germline lookup yields CDR1 MNHNS and CDR2 SASEGT. The CDR3 DNA reads TGTGCCAGCAGGCCTGAGGGAGTGGGCACCGGGGAGCTGTTTTTT. It specifies CASRPEGVGTGELFF.

This chain uses TRBV2 with TRBJ2-5, with 10 positions matching TRBD2. CDR1 is SNHLY, CDR2 FYNNEI, per germline. V lost 5 bases, J lost 4 bases, and 7 bases stayed unmatched. CDR3 length equals 15 residues. CDR3 protein: CASSYSGRHPETQYF. The CDR3 DNA follows: TGTGCCAGCAGTTATAGCGGGAGGCACCCAGAGACCCAGTACTTC. The full variable domain, with the rest looked up from reference TRBV2 and TRBJ2-5, is EPEVTQTPSHQVTQMGQEVILRCVPISNHLYFYWYRQILGQKVEFLVSFYNNEISEKSEIFDDQFSVERPDGSNFTLKIRSTKLEDSAMYFCASSYSGRHPETQYFGPGTRLLVL.

The V and J genes are TRBV5-1 and TRBJ2-7; 8 nucleotides align to TRBD2. Looked up from germline, CDR1 is SGHRS and CDR2 is YFSETQ. CDR3 length equals 15 residues. The junction had 7 bases not matched to a gene; V was cut back by 3 bases and J by 2 bases. CDR3 in DNA: TGCGCCAGCAGCTACGAGGTAGCGGGAACCTACGAGCAGTACTTC. Translation: CASSYEVAGTYEQYF. Full variable domain (rest looked up from reference TRBV5-1 and TRBJ2-7): KAGVTQTPRYLIKTRGQQVTLSCSPISGHRSVSWYQQTPGQGLQFLFEYFSETQRNKGNFPGRFSGRQFSNSRSEMNVSTLELGDSALYLCASSYEVAGTYEQYFGPGTRLTVT.

V usage is TRBV15 and J usage is TRBJ2-7; TRBD2 matches at 8 bases. This CDR3 spans 14 amino acids. V shed 6 bases and J 5 bases; nucleotides not matched to a gene: 9. The germline V gene encodes CDR1 LNHNV and CDR2 YYDKDF (reference sequence). Here the CDR3 DNA reads TGTGCCACCAGTCAGGGCGGGGGGACCCACGAGCAGTACTTC. This codes for CATSQGGGTHEQYF. Full variable domain (outside the CDR3, taken from reference TRBV15 and TRBJ2-7): DAMVIQNPRYQVTQFGKPVTLSCSQTLNHNVMYWYQQKSSQAPKLLFHYYDKDFNNEADTPDNFQSRRPNTSFCFLDIRSPGLGDTAMYLCATSQGGGTHEQYFGPGTRLTVT.

The chain uses TRBV10-3 and TRBJ2-3, with D tentatively TRBD1 (6 bases). The CDR3 length is 16 residues. Germline CDR1 is ENHRY and CDR2 is SYGVKD. V was clipped by 3 bases and J by 2 bases, with 15 bases between them. CDR3 sequence: CAISDRGGEYTDTQYF. The CDR3 DNA sequence: TGTGCCATCAGTGATCGAGGGGGAGAGTACACAGATACGCAGTATTTT.

The chain recombines TRBV6-5 with TRBJ2-1; the D gene is possibly TRBD2 (7 bases). Germline-derived CDR1 and CDR2 are MNHEY and SVGAGI. V was pared by 6 bases and J by 8 bases, with 20 bases between. This CDR3 spans 15 amino acids. CDR3 protein: CASRPEGGWRYEQFF. The CDR3 bases are TGTGCCAGCAGACCCGAGGGGGGGTGGAGGTATGAGCAGTTCTTC.

V and J are TRBV30 and TRBJ2-1, with TRBD2 identical over 9 bases. The V gene end was trimmed by 2 bases and the J gene end by 6 bases; junction bases not matched to a gene: 5. This CDR3 is built from 14 residues. The germline gives CDR1 GTSNPN, CDR2 SVGIG (reference sequence). CDR3 nucleotide sequence: TGTGCCTGGAGTTCGGGACTAGCAGGCAATGAGCAGTTCTTC. It yields the protein CAWSSGLAGNEQFF.

The chain is built from TRBV5-1 and TRBJ1-1; D gene unclear. The V gene lost 2 bases and the J gene lost 1 base, with 6 bases spanning the gap. The V gene's germline CDR1 is SGHRS and CDR2 YFSETQ. The CDR3 is 13 amino acids. CDR3 nucleotides: TGCGCCAGCAGCTTTCCGGGGAACACTGAAGCTTTCTTT. Amino acid sequence: CASSFPGNTEAFF.

The rearrangement uses TRBV7-9 and TRBJ2-5; 16 nucleotides align to TRBD2. Germline V CDR1 and CDR2: SEHNR, FQNEAQ (reference sequence). The CDR3 consists of 17 residues. The V gene end was trimmed by 5 bases and the J gene end by 2 bases; junction bases not matched to a gene: 5. CDR3 coding DNA: TGTGCCAGCAGCATCGGGACTAGCGGGAGGGCGCAAGAGACCCAGTACTTC. It encodes CASSIGTSGRAQETQYF.

The chain couples TRBV28 to TRBJ2-2; possibly TRBD2 for D (5 bases). Trimming shortened V by 5 bases and J by 8 bases, and 24 bases separated the two germline ends. The CDR3 length is 17 residues. CDR1 MDHEN and CDR2 SYDVKM come from the germline V gene. CDR3 DNA sequence: TGTGCCAGCAGTACCCCCGGGGATAGGGTACTCGGAGGGGAGCTGTTTTTT. It specifies CASSTPGDRVLGGELFF.

The rearrangement links TRBV5-1 to TRBJ2-5; 7 bases line up with TRBD2. TRBJ2-7 explains the end of the DNA better; the J call may be wrong. CDR1 SGHRS and CDR2 YFSETQ come from the germline V gene. The CDR3 covers 14 residues. The CDR3 protein is CASSRGGQGLEQYF. In nucleotides, the CDR3 is TGCGCCAGCAGCAGGGGAGGGCAGGGACTCGAGCAGTACTTC.

V is TRBV2 and J is TRBJ2-1; D remains ambiguous. V gave up 3 bases and J gave up 0 bases, with 12 bases separating them. This CDR3 comprises 16 residues. Germline V CDR1 and CDR2: SNHLY, FYNNEI. The CDR3 sequence: CASSDKTPSSYNEQFF. The CDR3 region has the DNA TGTGCCAGCAGTGATAAGACCCCTAGCTCCTACAATGAGCAGTTCTTC.

The gene calls are TRBV6-6 and TRBJ1-4; 9 nucleotides align to TRBD1. The J segment lost 7 bases and the V segment lost 2 bases, leaving 5 bases of the junction unmatched. The CDR3 has 15 amino acids. Germline-derived CDR1 and CDR2 are MNHNY and SVGAGI (reference sequence). In DNA form, the CDR3 reads TGTGCCAGCAGTTACACGACAGGGGGTGCTGAAAAACTGTTTTTT. Its protein is CASSYTTGGAEKLFF.

The rearrangement uses TRBV5-1 and TRBJ2-1, with TRBD1 identical over 8 bases. CDR3 length: 14 residues. CDR1 SGHRS and CDR2 YFSETQ come from the germline V gene. Trimming removed 0 bases from V and 7 bases from J; junction bases left unmatched: 3. The CDR3 loop is CASSLGQGINEQFF. The CDR3 region has the DNA TGCGCCAGCAGCTTGGGACAGGGGATAAATGAGCAGTTCTTC. Complete variable domain (other parts from reference TRBV5-1 and TRBJ2-1): KAGVTQTPRYLIKTRGQQVTLSCSPISGHRSVSWYQQTPGQGLQFLFEYFSETQRNKGNFPGRFSGRQFSNSRSEMNVSTLELGDSALYLCASSLGQGINEQFFGPGTRLTVL.

V is TRBV29-1 and J is TRBJ2-7, with 8 nucleotides matching TRBD1. Germline V gene lookup returns CDR1 SQVTM and CDR2 ANQGSEA. V dropped 4 bases and J dropped 0; count of bases not matched to a gene: 8. This CDR3 is 15 amino acids long. The CDR3, as DNA: TGCAGCGTTGCCCGGGGACAGGATTACTCCTACGAGCAGTACTTC. Its translation: CSVARGQDYSYEQYF.

The chain has TRBV5-6 and TRBJ2-5, with 11 positions matching TRBD2. The DNA end favors TRBJ2-7, so the J call may be wrong. This CDR3 spans 16 amino acids. Germline assignment: CDR1 SGHDT and CDR2 YYEEEE. CDR3 protein: CASTSTSGGLSYEQYF. For the CDR3, the DNA is TGTGCCAGCACCTCCACTAGCGGGGGACTCTCCTACGAGCAGTACTTC.

This chain uses TRBV5-1 with TRBJ1-1; D possibly corresponds to TRBD1 (5 bases). CDR1 is SGHRS and CDR2 is YFSETQ in the germline V gene. The V and J ends lost 0 bases and 4 bases respectively, with 22 bases between them. This CDR3 is built from 18 residues. CDR3 DNA sequence: TGCGCCAGCAGCTTGGGTCAGGGATCGCTAGGGGCCGTCACTGAAGCTTTCTTT. Translated: CASSLGQGSLGAVTEAFF.

The chain uses TRBV18 and TRBJ2-7; TRBD2 is a possible D gene (5 bases). This CDR3 comprises 12 residues. Germline CDR1 KGHSH, CDR2 LQKENI. With 3 bases removed from V and 7 bases from J, the gap between germline ends came to 10 bases. CDR3 sequence (DNA): TGTGCCAGCTCACCGACACTAGGGGAGCAGTACTTC. Protein sequence: CASSPTLGEQYF. The full variable domain, rest sourced from reference TRBV18 and TRBJ2-7, is NAGVMQNPRHLVRRRGQEARLRCSPMKGHSHVYWYRQLPEEGLKFMVYLQKENIIDESGMPKERFSAEFPKEGPSILRIQQVVRGDSAAYFCASSPTLGEQYFGPGTRLTVT.

The V call is TRBV28, the J call TRBJ2-7; D is unclear. This CDR3 spans 13 amino acids. The V end was cut by 5 bases, the J end by 6 bases, with 14 bases between. Germline V gives CDR1 MDHEN, CDR2 SYDVKM. The CDR3 DNA follows: TGTGCCAGCAGTCCCTACAACGCAGGCGAGCAGTACTTC. Its translation: CASSPYNAGEQYF.

The gene calls are TRBV4-1 and TRBJ2-1; 11 nucleotides match TRBD2. From germline, CDR1 is MGHRA and CDR2 YSYEKL. The CDR3 loop spans 16 amino acids. V lost 4 bases, J lost 3 bases, and 5 bases stayed unmatched. The CDR3 DNA follows: TGCGCCAGCAGCCGAGATCTAGCGGGAGGCTACAATGAGCAGTTCTTC. Protein: CASSRDLAGGYNEQFF.

V gene TRBV7-9 combines with J gene TRBJ1-4; 8 positions match TRBD1. Trimming removed 5 bases from V and 5 bases from J; junction bases left unmatched: 13. The length of the CDR3 is 17 residues. Germline V gene data show CDR1 as SEHNR and CDR2 as FQNEAQ (reference sequence). The CDR3 DNA sequence: TGTGCCAGCAGCCGGAACTCCGGGGACAGGCGGAATGAAAAACTGTTTTTT. This gives the protein CASSRNSGDRRNEKLFF.